The clone carrying this TCR beta chain appeared a few times. Its target is not known. This sample is part of a study of PD-1 blockade in classical Hodgkin lymphoma. General observations from the study: What caused the repertoire differences, perhaps disease activity or prior therapy, remains undefined. Before treatment, complete responders showed about the same diversity as newly diagnosed patients. Patients excluded were those beginning nivolumab under 1 year after ASCT.

Assay: immunoSEQ multiplex PCR; the TCRdb copy retains only in-frame clones and omits some. Of about 20,000 clones listed, roughly 65% were seen once; the top ten hold 6.5% to 9%. Time point in this sample: cycle 4 day 1 (C4D1), after more than five weeks of nivolumab. In every patient, relapse followed autologous stem cell transplantation, while exposure to brentuximab vedotin differed. Complete response, partial response or progressive disease constituted the best responses recorded. The germline gives CDR1 LNHNV, CDR2 YYDKDF (reference sequence). V dropped 0 bases and J dropped 3 bases, with 20 bases sitting between them. The CDR3 length is 18 residues.

The sequences come from peripheral blood mononuclear cells (PBMCs), collected before the fourth cycle of nivolumab. This receptor was taken from a human donor with classical Hodgkin lymphoma. The V gene is TRBV15, the J gene TRBJ1-1, with D possibly matching TRBD1 (5 bases). DNA for the CDR3: TGTGCCACCAGCAGAGATGGCGCAAGGGGAAGTTCCGACACTGAAGCTTTCTTT. Translated: CATSRDGARGSSDTEAFF.